This entry lists 22 T cell receptor beta chains sequenced from one sample in a study of regulatory T cells in long-lasting Graves disease. Documented time point: persistent/refractory GD, antithyroid drugs over 5 years with positive TRAb. Researchers made the TCR library from RNA that was extracted from PBMCs. Sequencing libraries for TCR beta were prepared with iRepertoire HTBI primers and Arm-PCR of CDR3 regions. Each CDR3 protein gets one entry after TCRdb re-called the multiplex PCR reads with MiXCR. The top ten hold less than 9% of the sample, which has hundreds of thousands of distinct CDR3 sequences, roughly 20% seen once. The sequences come from peripheral blood mononuclear cells (PBMCs), collected when the disease was refractory, from a patient treated with antithyroid drugs. The receptors stem from a female donor with Graves disease.

The V gene is TRBV5-1, the J gene TRBJ2-2; maybe TRBD2 (6 bases). Germline V CDR1 and CDR2: SGHRS, YFSETQ. The V and J ends lost 0 bases and 4 bases respectively, with 13 bases between them. The CDR3 runs 16 residues. As DNA, the CDR3 is TGCGCCAGCAGCTTGGTTGGCGGGACGGGCACCGGGGAGCTGTTTTTT. This sequence encodes CASSLVGGTGTGELFF.

The V gene is TRBV20-1, the J gene TRBJ1-5, with 7 nucleotides matching TRBD1. The germline gives CDR1 DFQATT, CDR2 SNEGSKA (reference sequence). The CDR3 is 13 amino acids. The V segment lost 4 bases and the J segment 4 bases; nucleotides outside the gene matches: 4. The CDR3 DNA reads TGCAGTGCTATCCGGGACAGAAATCAGCCCCAGCATTTT. It encodes CSAIRDRNQPQHF.

Only a few counts were recorded for this clonotype. This chain links TRBV6-1 with TRBJ2-2, with D unresolved. The CDR3 consists of 17 residues. V lost 5 bases to trimming and J lost 5 bases, with 21 bases between them. The germline gives CDR1 MNHNS, CDR2 SASEGT. CDR3 loop: CASSPRTRTRRTGELFF. The CDR3 DNA reads TGTGCCAGCAGTCCGAGGACCCGGACGCGGCGGACCGGGGAGCTGTTTTTT.

This clonotype was counted many times. The rearrangement joins TRBV12-3 or TRBV12-4 to TRBJ2-5; 7 bases line up with TRBD1. V was clipped by 6 bases and J by 2 bases; unmatched bases: 6. This CDR3 has 14 amino acids. Here the CDR3 DNA reads TGTGCCAGCAGCGGACAGGTCCTACAAGAGACCCAGTACTTC. It translates to CASSGQVLQETQYF.

The chain recombines TRBV7-8 with TRBJ2-6, with a tentative D call TRBD1 (7 bases). Germline CDR1 and CDR2: SGHVS and FQNEAQ. Trimming left V 4 bases short and J 0 bases short, with 19 bases between. The CDR3 runs to 19 residues. The CDR3 here is CASSSPAGQPLSGANVLTF. The CDR3 coding sequence is TGTGCCAGCAGCTCCCCGGCGGGACAGCCCCTCTCTGGGGCCAACGTCCTGACTTTC.

CDR3 residues: CASSSISEGGEDYEQYF. The CDR3 DNA is TGTGCCAGCAGTTCAATCTCGGAGGGCGGCGAGGACTACGAGCAGTACTTC. The chain is built from TRBV28 and TRBJ2-7; tentative D call: TRBD2 (6 bases). Germline lookup yields CDR1 MDHEN and CDR2 SYDVKM. The CDR3 spans 17 residues. V lost 4 bases and J lost 3, with 22 bases in between.

This clonotype showed up many times. The V and J genes are TRBV29-1 and TRBJ2-7, with D uncertain. Deletions cut 3 bases from V and 0 bases from J, with 9 bases between. Germline assignment: CDR1 SQVTM and CDR2 ANQGSEA. This CDR3 is 13 amino acids long. The CDR3 nucleotides are TGCAGCGTTGAGGTGCCGAGCTCCTACGAGCAGTACTTC. It is translated as CSVEVPSSYEQYF.

In this sample, this clonotype turned up a few times. A read error may explain this, as a much larger clone is one base away. V and J are TRBV3-1 and TRBJ2-5; D may be TRBD1 (6 bases). The CDR3 is 14 amino acids. V shed 1 base and J shed 4 bases, with 10 bases lying between them. The germline V gene has CDR1 LGHDT and CDR2 YNNKEL (reference sequence). As DNA, the CDR3 is TGTGCCAGCAGCCAAGGAACAGGGCGAGAGACCCAGTACTTC. The encoded protein is CASSQGTGRETQYF.

The chain carries TRBV19 and TRBJ2-7; perhaps D is TRBD1 or TRBD2 (5 bases each). The CDR3 has 16 residues. CDR1 and CDR2 (germline): LNHDA, SQIVND (reference sequence). Trimming stripped 3 bases from V and 2 bases from J, with 17 bases between. The DNA for the CDR3 is TGTGCCAGTAGTATGAAAGCAGGGACCTATCCCTACGAGCAGTACTTC. Its translation: CASSMKAGTYPYEQYF.

Only a few counts were recorded for this clonotype. The rearrangement uses TRBV18 and TRBJ1-3, with unresolved D. Deletions cut 3 bases from V and 1 base from J, with 7 bases between. The CDR3 loop spans 14 amino acids. The germline CDR1 and CDR2 sequences are KGHSH and LQKENI. The CDR3 here is CASSPDRSGNTIYF. DNA of the CDR3: TGTGCCAGCTCACCGGACCGATCTGGAAACACCATATATTTT.

This clonotype was counted between two and nine times. The rearrangement joins TRBV6-2 or TRBV6-3 to TRBJ2-7; 7 bases line up with TRBD1. With V trimmed by 6 bases and J by 0 bases, 8 bases remained unmatched. The germline V gene has CDR1 MNHEY and CDR2 SVGEGT. The CDR3 loop spans 15 amino acids. The CDR3: CASSRDRAHSYEQYF. The CDR3 bases are TGTGCCAGCAGCCGTGACAGGGCCCACTCCTACGAGCAGTACTTC.

The genes are TRBV7-9 and TRBJ2-1; D is undetermined. CDR1 and CDR2 from the germline V gene are SEHNR and FQNEAQ (reference sequence). V dropped 5 bases and J dropped 4 bases, with 9 bases sitting between them. The CDR3 is 13 amino acids. The CDR3 nucleotides are TGTGCCAGCAGCCCACTGGCATACAATGAGCAGTTCTTC. Translating gives CASSPLAYNEQFF. The whole variable domain, remainder taken from reference TRBV7-9 and TRBJ2-1, is DTGVSQNPRHKITKRGQNVTFRCDPISEHNRLYWYRQTLGQGPEFLTYFQNEAQLEKSRLLSDRFSAERPKGSFSTLEIQRTEQGDSAMYLCASSPLAYNEQFFGPGTRLTVL.

This clonotype was seen a handful of times. The chain joins TRBV11-1 to TRBJ2-4; D gene uncertain. CDR3 length: 12 amino acids. Germline values: CDR1 SGHAT, CDR2 FQDESV (reference sequence). V was shortened by 7 bases and J by 7 bases, with 11 bases between the two germline ends. The CDR3 bases are TGTGCCAGCACTGGGTTTGGGAACATTCAGTACTTC. Amino acid sequence: CASTGFGNIQYF.

This sequence joins TRBV4-2 and TRBJ1-5; D remains ambiguous. The CDR3 spans 18 residues. Germline-derived CDR1 and CDR2 are LGHNA and YNFKEQ. V lost 0 bases and J lost 0, with 15 bases in between. CDR3 loop: CASSQDPHGEYSNQPQHF. The CDR3 DNA follows: TGTGCCAGCAGCCAAGATCCCCACGGGGAATATAGCAATCAGCCCCAGCATTTT.

This clonotype came up a few times. The chain links TRBV5-6 to TRBJ2-7, with a weak D call TRBD1 (6 bases). The CDR3 is 14 residues long. V was pared by 3 bases and J by 2 bases, with 12 bases between. CDR1 SGHDT and CDR2 YYEEEE come from the germline V gene. The DNA for the CDR3 is TGTGCCAGCAGCTCAATAGGGGGAGCCTACGAGCAGTACTTC. Amino acid sequence: CASSSIGGAYEQYF.

This clonotype has ten or more counts. V usage is TRBV6-5 and J usage is TRBJ1-1; 7 bases are a match to TRBD1. Germline V gene data show CDR1 as MNHEY and CDR2 as SVGAGI. The CDR3 loop spans 15 amino acids. With V trimmed by 4 bases and J by 3 bases, 8 bases remained unmatched. CDR3 sequence: CASSSLTGVDTEAFF. CDR3 sequence (DNA): TGTGCCAGCAGTTCTCTTACAGGGGTTGACACTGAAGCTTTCTTT.

This clonotype came up many times. The CDR3 sequence: CSAREAGGPHYEQYF. CDR3 DNA sequence: TGCAGTGCTAGGGAGGCGGGAGGGCCTCACTACGAGCAGTACTTC. The chain uses TRBV20-1 and TRBJ2-7; TRBD2 agrees at 9 bases. In germline, CDR1 is DFQATT, CDR2 SNEGSKA (reference sequence). The CDR3 has 15 amino acids. V dropped 3 bases and J dropped 3; count of bases not matched to a gene: 9.

This clonotype was detected ten times or more. The J gene is TRBJ2-7, the V gene TRBV12-3 or TRBV12-4; a possible D gene is TRBD2 (5 bases). Trimming shortened V by 5 bases and J by 8 bases, and 22 bases separated the two germline ends. This CDR3 contains 15 residues. The CDR3 coding sequence is TGTGCCAGCAGTAGCCCCCATGAGGGCTACGTTAAGCAGTACTTC. Protein product: CASSSPHEGYVKQYF.

This rearrangement joins TRBV18 to TRBJ1-3, with a weak D call TRBD1 (6 bases). V dropped 4 bases and J dropped 2 bases, with 12 bases sitting between them. Germline CDR1 reads KGHSH; CDR2 reads LQKENI. The CDR3 runs to 15 residues. CDR3 sequence reads: CASSLEDRPGNTIYF. The CDR3 region has the DNA TGTGCCAGCTCACTCGAGGACAGACCTGGAAACACCATATATTTT.

The table lists this clonotype with many counts. The chain recombines TRBV27 with TRBJ2-7; a possible D gene is TRBD2 (6 bases). Trimming took off 2 bases at V and 0 bases at J, with 11 bases between the two ends. Germline CDR1 is MNHEY and CDR2 is SMNVEV (reference sequence). The CDR3 consists of 15 residues. This chain's CDR3 is CASSLGGNPSYEQYF. For the CDR3, the DNA is TGTGCCAGCAGTTTAGGCGGGAATCCCTCCTACGAGCAGTACTTC.

In its sample, this clonotype was seen many times. This chain joins TRBV20-1 and TRBJ1-2; D not resolved. The germline CDR1 and CDR2 sequences are DFQATT and SNEGSKA (reference sequence). V shed 1 base and J shed 3 bases, with 15 bases lying between them. The CDR3 sequence is 15 residues long. CDR3: CSARGPGPPHYGYTF. CDR3 nucleotides: TGCAGTGCTAGAGGCCCTGGGCCGCCACACTATGGCTACACCTTC.

This clonotype showed up just a few times. The chain has TRBV25-1 and TRBJ1-6; D gene uncertain. Per the germline V gene, CDR1 is MGHDK and CDR2 is SYGVNS. The CDR3 contains 15 residues. Between the trimmed V and J ends, which lost 3 bases and 5 bases, there was a span of 11 bases. CDR3 DNA sequence: TGTGCCAGCAGTGACGCAGACTGGAATAATTCACCCCTCCACTTT. It encodes CASSDADWNNSPLHF.